Listed here is a single TCR beta chain. Its specificity is not known. Repertoires were generated with immunoSEQ multiplex PCR, while TCRdb's copy carries only in-frame clones and drops some. This table holds more than 15,000 clones, approximately 90% found once. CDR1 and CDR2 (germline): LNHNV, YYDKDF (reference sequence). CDR3 length: 14 residues. V was trimmed by 5 bases and J by 2 bases, leaving 12 bases between them. With no exception, relapse followed autologous stem cell transplantation in all patients, and brentuximab vedotin exposure varied. Complete response, partial response or progressive disease was each patient's best response. This record comes from a study of PD-1 blockade in classical Hodgkin lymphoma. The study's findings and limits: Similar baseline diversity was found in complete responders and newly diagnosed patients. No one has yet defined what causes the repertoire differences, which may be disease activity or prior therapy. A significant rise in TCR diversity by C4D1 was seen for CD4+ but not CD8+ cells.

Sequencing used peripheral blood mononuclear cells (PBMCs), obtained before the second cycle of nivolumab. This chain connects TRBV15 to TRBJ1-1, with no clear D. The sequence came from a human donor with classical Hodgkin lymphoma. The CDR3 reads CATSVTPLNTEAFF. The CDR3 DNA reads as TGTGCCACCAGCGTAACACCACTCAACACTGAAGCTTTCTTT.